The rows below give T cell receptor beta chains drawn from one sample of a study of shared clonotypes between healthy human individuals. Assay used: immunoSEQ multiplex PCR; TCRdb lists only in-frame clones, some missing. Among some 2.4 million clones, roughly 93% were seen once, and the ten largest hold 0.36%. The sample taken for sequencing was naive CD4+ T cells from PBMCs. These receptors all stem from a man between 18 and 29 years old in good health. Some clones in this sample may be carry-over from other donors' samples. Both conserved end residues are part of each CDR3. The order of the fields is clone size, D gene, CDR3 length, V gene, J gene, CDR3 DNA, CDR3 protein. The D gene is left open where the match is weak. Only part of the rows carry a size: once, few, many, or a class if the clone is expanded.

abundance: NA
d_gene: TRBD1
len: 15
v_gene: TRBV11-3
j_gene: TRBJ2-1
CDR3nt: TGTGCCAGCAGCTTAGGACAGGGGATCTACAATGAGCAGTTCTTC
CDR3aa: CASSLGQGIYNEQFF

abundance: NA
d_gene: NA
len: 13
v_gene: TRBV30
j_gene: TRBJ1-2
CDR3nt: TGTGCCTGGGCCCAAGGGGTTAACTATGGCTACACCTTC
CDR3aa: CAWAQGVNYGYTF

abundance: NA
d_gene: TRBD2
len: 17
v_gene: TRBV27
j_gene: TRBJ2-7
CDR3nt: TGTGCCAGCAGTCAATTGGGTGCTAGCGGGAGTCACAGGGAGCAGTACTTC
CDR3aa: CASSQLGASGSHREQYF

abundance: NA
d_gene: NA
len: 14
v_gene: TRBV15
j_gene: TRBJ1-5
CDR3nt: TGTGCCACCAGCAGACAGGGTTCTCGTCAGCCCCAGCATTTT
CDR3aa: CATSRQGSRQPQHF

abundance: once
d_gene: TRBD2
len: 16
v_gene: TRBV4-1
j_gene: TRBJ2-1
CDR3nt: TGCGCCAGCAGCCAAGCAGCGGGAGGGCCCTACAATGAGCAGTTCTTC
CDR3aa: CASSQAAGGPYNEQFF

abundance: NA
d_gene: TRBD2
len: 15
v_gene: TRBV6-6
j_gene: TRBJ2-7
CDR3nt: TGTGCCAGCAGGGGTCCGGAAGCGGGAGTCTACGAGCAGTACTTC
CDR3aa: CASRGPEAGVYEQYF

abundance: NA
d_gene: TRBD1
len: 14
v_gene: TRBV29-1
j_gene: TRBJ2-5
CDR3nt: TGCAGCGTGAGGGACAGGGGGTTACAAGAGACCCAGTACTTC
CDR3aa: CSVRDRGLQETQYF

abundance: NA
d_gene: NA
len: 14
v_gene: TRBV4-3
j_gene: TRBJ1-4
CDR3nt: TGCGCCAGCAGCCAAACCCCAGGGGACGGAAAACTGTTTTTT
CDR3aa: CASSQTPGDGKLFF

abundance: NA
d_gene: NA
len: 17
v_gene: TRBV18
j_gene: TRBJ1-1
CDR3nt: TGTGCCAGCTCAGGGACACAGTACTTTACAATGAACACTGAAGCTTTCTTT
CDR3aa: CASSGTQYFTMNTEAFF

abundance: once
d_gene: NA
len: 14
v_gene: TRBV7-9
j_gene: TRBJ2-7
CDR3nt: TGTGCCAGCAGCTTAGGGGGAGCGTCTTACGAGCAGTACTTC
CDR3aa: CASSLGGASYEQYF

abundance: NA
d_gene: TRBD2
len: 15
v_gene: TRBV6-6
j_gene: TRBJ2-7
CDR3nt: TGTGCCAGCAGCCCTTTAGCGGGAGGATCGGGGGAGCAGTACTTC
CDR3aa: CASSPLAGGSGEQYF

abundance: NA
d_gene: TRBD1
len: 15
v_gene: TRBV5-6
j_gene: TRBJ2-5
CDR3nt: TGTGCCAGCAGCGCCGACAGGGTTTTACAAGAGACCCAGTACTTC
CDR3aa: CASSADRVLQETQYF

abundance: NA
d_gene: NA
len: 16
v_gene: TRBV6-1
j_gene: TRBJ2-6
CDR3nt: TGTGCCAGCAGTGAACAGGCAGTCTCTGGGGCCAACGTCCTGACTTTC
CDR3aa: CASSEQAVSGANVLTF

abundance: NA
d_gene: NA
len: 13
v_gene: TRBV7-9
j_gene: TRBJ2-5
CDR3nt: TGTGCCAGCAGCTTGGTGGTAGGGGAGACCCAGTACTTC
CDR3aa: CASSLVVGETQYF

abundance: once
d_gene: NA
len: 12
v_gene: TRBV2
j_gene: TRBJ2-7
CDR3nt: TGTGCCAGCAGGGCGGGGATTTACGAGCAGTACTTC
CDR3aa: CASRAGIYEQYF

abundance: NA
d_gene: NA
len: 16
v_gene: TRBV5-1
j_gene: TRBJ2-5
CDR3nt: TGCGCCAGCAGCTTGGGAGCCGGAACCTCCGAAGAGACCCAGTACTTC
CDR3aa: CASSLGAGTSEETQYF

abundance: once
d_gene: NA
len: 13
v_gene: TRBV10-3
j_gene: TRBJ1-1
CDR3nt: TGTGCCAGCACCGCGACCGGGGGCGGTGAAGCTTTCTTT
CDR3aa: CASTATGGGEAFF

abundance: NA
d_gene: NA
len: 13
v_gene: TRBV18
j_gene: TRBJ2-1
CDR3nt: TGTGCCAGCTCACTAGATCTAGGGTTAAAGCAGTTCTTC
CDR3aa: CASSLDLGLKQFF

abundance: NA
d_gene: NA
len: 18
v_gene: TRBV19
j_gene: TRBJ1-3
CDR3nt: TGTGCCAGTACCAACAGGCCGTCACTGGGGCGCTCTGGAAACACCATATATTTT
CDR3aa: CASTNRPSLGRSGNTIYF

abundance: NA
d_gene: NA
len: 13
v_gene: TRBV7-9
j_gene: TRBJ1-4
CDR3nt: TGTGCCAGCAGCTTACCGACAGCCGGGAAACTGTTTTTT
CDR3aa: CASSLPTAGKLFF

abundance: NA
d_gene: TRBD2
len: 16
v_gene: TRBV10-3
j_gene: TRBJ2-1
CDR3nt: TGTGCCATCAGTGCGGGACTAGCGGGAGTTAGCAATGAGCAGTTCTTC
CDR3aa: CAISAGLAGVSNEQFF

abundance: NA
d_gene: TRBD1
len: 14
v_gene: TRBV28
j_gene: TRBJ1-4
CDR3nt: TGTGCCAGCAGTTTAGCCGGGACAGTGGAAAAACTGTTTTTT
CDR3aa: CASSLAGTVEKLFF

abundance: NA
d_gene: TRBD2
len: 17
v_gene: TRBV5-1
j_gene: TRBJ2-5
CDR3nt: TGCGCCAGCAGCTCGGGACTAGCGGGAGACATCCAAGAGACCCAGTACTTC
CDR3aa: CASSSGLAGDIQETQYF

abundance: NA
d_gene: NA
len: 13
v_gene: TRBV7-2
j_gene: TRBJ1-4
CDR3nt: TGTGCCAGCAGCCCGAGGGGAGATGAAAAACTGTTTTTT
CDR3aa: CASSPRGDEKLFF

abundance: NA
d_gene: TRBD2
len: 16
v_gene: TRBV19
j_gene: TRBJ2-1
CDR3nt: TGTGCCAGTAGCTTTAGCGGGAGGGGCACCTACAATGAGCAGTTCTTC
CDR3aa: CASSFSGRGTYNEQFF

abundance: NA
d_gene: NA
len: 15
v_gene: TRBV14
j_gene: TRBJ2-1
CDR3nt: TGTGCCAGCAGCCAAGTTGTGGGAATTCTTGCTGAGCAGTTCTTC
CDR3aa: CASSQVVGILAEQFF

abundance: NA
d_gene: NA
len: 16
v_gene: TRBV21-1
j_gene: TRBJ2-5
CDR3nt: TGTGCCAGCAGCAACGCCGGGACGGAACTCCAAGAGACCCAGTACTTC
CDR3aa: CASSNAGTELQETQYF

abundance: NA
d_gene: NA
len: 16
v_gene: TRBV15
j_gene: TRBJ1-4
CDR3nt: TGTGCCACCAGCAGAGGGGGTGAGGGGGGTAATGAAAAACTGTTTTTT
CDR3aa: CATSRGGEGGNEKLFF

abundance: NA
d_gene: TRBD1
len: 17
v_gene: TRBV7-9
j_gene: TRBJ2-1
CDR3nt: TGTGCCAGCAGCTTTCTCCCTCGGGACAGGGATCCCAATGAGCAGTTCTTC
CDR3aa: CASSFLPRDRDPNEQFF

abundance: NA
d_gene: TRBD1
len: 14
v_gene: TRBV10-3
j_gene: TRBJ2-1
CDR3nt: TGTGCCATCAGTCCCGGGACAGGGGGCTATGAGCAGTTCTTC
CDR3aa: CAISPGTGGYEQFF

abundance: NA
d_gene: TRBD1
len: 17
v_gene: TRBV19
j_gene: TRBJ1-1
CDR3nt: TGTGCCAGTAGTAGACGACAGGGTAAGGTGGTGAACACTGAAGCTTTCTTT
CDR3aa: CASSRRQGKVVNTEAFF

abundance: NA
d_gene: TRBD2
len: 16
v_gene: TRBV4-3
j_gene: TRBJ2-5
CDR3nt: TGCGCCAGCAGCCGGGGTAGCGGGAGGGTGGAAGAGACCCAGTACTTC
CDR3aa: CASSRGSGRVEETQYF

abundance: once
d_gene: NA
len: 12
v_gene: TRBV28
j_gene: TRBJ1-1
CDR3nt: TGTGCCAGCAGTTTGTCCGTGAGTGAAGCTTTCTTT
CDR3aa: CASSLSVSEAFF

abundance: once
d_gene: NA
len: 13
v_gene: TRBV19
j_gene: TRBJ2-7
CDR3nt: TGTGCCAGTAGTATAGATCGACAGGCAGAGCAGTACTTC
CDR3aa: CASSIDRQAEQYF

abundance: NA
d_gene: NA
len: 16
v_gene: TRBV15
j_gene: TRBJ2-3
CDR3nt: TGTGCCACCTGGTCCGGCGTGGGGCTCCCGAGGGATACGCAGTATTTT
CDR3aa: CATWSGVGLPRDTQYF

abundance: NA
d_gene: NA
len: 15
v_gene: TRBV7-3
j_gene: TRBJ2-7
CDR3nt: TGTGCCAGCAGCCTGCAGGGAGGTGGGATGTACGAGCAGTACTTC
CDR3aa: CASSLQGGGMYEQYF

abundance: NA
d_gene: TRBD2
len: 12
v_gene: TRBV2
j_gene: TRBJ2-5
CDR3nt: TGTGCCAGCGTGTCGGGGGGAGAGACCCAGTACTTC
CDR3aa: CASVSGGETQYF

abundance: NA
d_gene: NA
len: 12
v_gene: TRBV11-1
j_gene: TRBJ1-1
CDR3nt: TGTGCCAGCAGCTTAGCATGGACTGAAGCTTTCTTT
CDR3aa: CASSLAWTEAFF

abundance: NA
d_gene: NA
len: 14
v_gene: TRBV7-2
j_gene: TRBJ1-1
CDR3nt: TGTGCCAGCAAGAGGGACCGTTTGAACACTGAAGCTTTCTTT
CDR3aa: CASKRDRLNTEAFF

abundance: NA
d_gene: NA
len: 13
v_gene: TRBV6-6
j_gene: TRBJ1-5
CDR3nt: TGTGCCAGCGGATGGGGGGCCGATCAGCCCCAGCATTTT
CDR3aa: CASGWGADQPQHF

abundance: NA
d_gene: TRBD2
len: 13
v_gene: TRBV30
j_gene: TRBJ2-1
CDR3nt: TGTGCCTGGAAAGGGACTAGTGTGGGGGAGCAGTTCTTC
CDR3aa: CAWKGTSVGEQFF

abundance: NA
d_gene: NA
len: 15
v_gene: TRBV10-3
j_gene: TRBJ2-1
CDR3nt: TGTGCCATCAGGCCTCTGGGTACCTCCTACAATGAGCAGTTCTTC
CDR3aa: CAIRPLGTSYNEQFF

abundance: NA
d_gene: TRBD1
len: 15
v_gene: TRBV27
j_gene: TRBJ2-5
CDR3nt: TGTGCCAGCAGTTTGGACAGGGGTGTGGGGGGGACCCAGTACTTC
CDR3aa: CASSLDRGVGGTQYF

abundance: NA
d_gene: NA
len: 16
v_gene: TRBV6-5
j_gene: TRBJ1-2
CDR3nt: TGTGCCAGCAGTTACTCGGGCACGGGGCAGTACTACGGCTACACCTTC
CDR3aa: CASSYSGTGQYYGYTF

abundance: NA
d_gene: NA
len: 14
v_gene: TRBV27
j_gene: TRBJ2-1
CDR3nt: TGTGCCAGCACGAGGGGCCTGACCTACAATGAGCAGTTCTTC
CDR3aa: CASTRGLTYNEQFF

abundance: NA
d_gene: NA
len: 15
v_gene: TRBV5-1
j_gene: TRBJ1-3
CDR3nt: TGCGCCAGCAGCTTGGCGATGAGCTCTGGAAACACCATATATTTT
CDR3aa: CASSLAMSSGNTIYF

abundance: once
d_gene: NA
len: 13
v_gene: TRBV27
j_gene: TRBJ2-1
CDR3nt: TGTGCCAGCAGTTTGTTCCCCTACAATGAGCAGTTCTTC
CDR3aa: CASSLFPYNEQFF

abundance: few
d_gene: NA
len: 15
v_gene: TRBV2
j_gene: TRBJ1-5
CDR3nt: TGTGCCAGCAGTGAAGCTTCAGCCTTGGGTCAGCCCCAGCATTTT
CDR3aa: CASSEASALGQPQHF

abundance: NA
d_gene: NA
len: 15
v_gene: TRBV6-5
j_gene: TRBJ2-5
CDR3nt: TGTGCCAGCAGTTACTTGTTCAGTAGCCAAGAGACCCAGTACTTC
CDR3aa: CASSYLFSSQETQYF